This TCR beta chain was sequenced in a study of Graves' ophthalmopathy and Graves' hyperthyroidism. This clonotype has ten or more counts. Where ophthalmopathy was present, donors had moderate-to-severe activity, CAS ≥3, NOSPECS ≥4 and duration under 3 months. Other autoimmune diseases, uncontrolled infections, pregnancy or lactation led to the exclusion of patients. Researchers took RNA transcripts and amplified TCR beta CDR3 regions from them. The workflow started with a first-round RT-PCR run with HTBI primers and then moved on to a second-round multiplex PCR. One entry per CDR3 protein, called by TCRdb with MiXCR from the multiplex PCR reads. Here the sample spans approximately 700,000 distinct CDR3 sequences, about 44% being singletons. The CDR3 consists of 16 residues. In germline, CDR1 is SGHRS, CDR2 YFSETQ. V dropped 0 bases and J dropped 0 bases, with 9 bases sitting between them.

Specimen: peripheral blood. The V call is TRBV5-1, the J call TRBJ1-4; D gene unclear. This sequence originates from an adult man with Graves' ophthalmopathy. The CDR3 protein is CASSLAGMSTNEKLFF. As DNA, the CDR3 is TGCGCCAGCAGCTTGGCCGGAATGTCAACTAATGAAAAACTGTTTTTT.